This T cell receptor beta chain was sequenced during a study of T cells in Graves' hyperthyroidism and ophthalmopathy. Regarding the study as a whole: Ophthalmopathy cases were set apart from stable hyperthyroidism by a 13 V-J model. Blood also held most thyroid clonotypes expanded beyond 0.001.

TCR beta CDR3 sequences were amplified from RNA transcripts. Researchers ran a first-round RT-PCR on the TCR CDR3 using the HTBI primer set. TCRdb passed the multiplex PCR reads through MiXCR, listing each CDR3 protein once. The table records tens of thousands of distinct CDR3 sequences, roughly 50% of them present only once. This clonotype was detected a few times. As yet, its antigen is unknown. The sequenced sample consisted of blood. The TCR originated in a woman in her fifties or sixties with Graves' ophthalmopathy.

The CDR3 DNA reads as TGTGCCAGCAGCTCCGGGGTACATCAGCCCCAGCATTTT. Translated: CASSSGVHQPQHF. The J gene is TRBJ1-5, the V gene TRBV7-3, with D unclear. The CDR3 totals 13 residues. The germline CDR1 and CDR2 sequences are SGHTA and FQGTGA. V lost 4 bases to trimming and J lost 5 bases, with 9 bases between them.